Each of the 18 T cell receptor beta chains below was sequenced from the same sample in a study of metastatic and nonmetastatic thyroid tumors. TCRdb re-called the PCR reads with MiXCR. The sample consists of 25,000 to 35,000 clones, roughly 25% of them appearing once. Until they underwent thyroid surgery, no patient had received any treatment. The sequenced material came from blood. The receptor source for this set is a female donor with papillary thyroid cancer or a benign thyroid nodule (not recorded which). Some clones in this sample may be carry-over from other donors' samples.

Comment on this clone: The final CDR3 position lacks the conserved phenylalanine or tryptophan, pointing to a likely read error. The rearrangement links TRBV28 to TRBJ2-1; D is unclear. Germline V lookup: CDR1 MDHEN, CDR2 SYDVKM. The CDR3 has 12 residues. The V end lost 8 bases, the J end lost 8 bases, and 13 bases lay between the germline ends. The CDR3 coding sequence is TGTGCCAGCGAGGTAGGGTGGGATGAGCAGTTCTTA. Translation: CASEVGWDEQFL.

Ten or more counts support this clone. The V and J genes are TRBV18 and TRBJ1-1; weak D call: TRBD1 (5 bases). Trimming removed 3 bases at V and 4 bases at J, with 15 bases between. Germline V gene lookup returns CDR1 KGHSH and CDR2 LQKENI. The CDR3 runs 15 residues. CDR3 DNA: TGTGCCAGCTCACCCGGCGGACCGGGGGTCACTGAAGCTTTCTTT. Protein product: CASSPGGPGVTEAFF.

By frequency in the sample, this clone is medium-sized. The chain links TRBV6-1 to TRBJ2-1; 12 bases are shared with TRBD2. The germline gives CDR1 MNHNS, CDR2 SASEGT. J gave up 9 bases and V 6 bases, and 12 bases lay outside the gene matches. This CDR3 spans 16 amino acids. This CDR3 is CASSPLTSGSHGEQFF. The CDR3 coding sequence is TGTGCCAGCAGCCCCCTGACTAGCGGGAGTCATGGTGAGCAGTTCTTC.

By share, this clone ranks as medium-sized. This chain joins TRBV11-2 and TRBJ1-2; D unclear. The germline CDR1 and CDR2 sequences are SGHAT and FQNNGV. The V end was cut by 4 bases, the J end by 2 bases, with 14 bases between. The CDR3 loop spans 15 amino acids. As DNA, the CDR3 is TGTGCCAGCAGCTCTTTCCGGACGGCAAACTATGGCTACACCTTC. Residues: CASSSFRTANYGYTF.

The chain joins TRBV2 to TRBJ2-7, with 12 bases identical to TRBD2. The CDR3 has 17 residues. Per germline, CDR1 SNHLY and CDR2 FYNNEI. V shed 6 bases and J 1 base; nucleotides not matched to a gene: 10. DNA of the CDR3: TGTGCCAGCAGGCCGCTAGCGGGGGGGCGGGAATCCTACGAGCAGTACTTC. This codes for CASRPLAGGRESYEQYF.

The chain links TRBV6-1 to TRBJ1-5; 10 bases match TRBD1. The CDR3 is 15 amino acids. The germline V gene encodes CDR1 MNHNS and CDR2 SASEGT. The trim removed 5 bases at V and 3 bases at J, leaving 4 bases unmatched. CDR3 loop: CASSRTGGVNQPQHF. The DNA for the CDR3 is TGTGCCAGCAGTAGGACAGGGGGAGTCAATCAGCCCCAGCATTTT.

This clone occurred many times. The chain carries TRBV30 and TRBJ1-2, with 7 bases aligning to TRBD1. Germline values: CDR1 GTSNPN, CDR2 SVGIG (reference sequence). This CDR3 has 12 residues. With 2 bases clipped from V and 6 bases from J, the junction kept 3 bases outside the gene matches. This CDR3 is CAWSSRGHGYTF. For the CDR3, the DNA is TGTGCCTGGAGTTCAAGGGGGCATGGCTACACCTTC. Supplemented by reference TRBV30 and TRBJ1-2, the full variable domain reads SQTIHQWPATLVQPVGSPLSLECTVEGTSNPNLYWYRQAAGRGLQLLFYSVGIGQISSEVPQNLSASRPQDRQFILSSKKLLLSDSGFYLCAWSSRGHGYTFGSGTRLTVV.

This clone has only a few counts. V gene TRBV9 combines with J gene TRBJ2-3; 10 bases map to TRBD2. V lost 1 base to trimming and J lost 4 bases; unmatched junction nucleotides: 3. The germline CDR1 and CDR2 sequences are SGDLS and YYNGEE. The CDR3 has 15 residues. The DNA of the CDR3 is TGTGCCAGCAGCGTAATAGCGGGGGGCGCAGATACGCAGTATTTT. Encoded protein: CASSVIAGGADTQYF.

The J gene is TRBJ2-3, the V gene TRBV9; TRBD1 or TRBD2 may be the D gene (6 bases each). Germline-derived CDR1 and CDR2 are SGDLS and YYNGEE. The length of the CDR3 is 16 residues. The V end lost 3 bases, the J end lost 0 bases, and 14 bases lay between the germline ends. CDR3 sequence (DNA): TGTGCCAGCAGCGCCTTAGGGGGGCTGAGCACAGATACGCAGTATTTT. This sequence encodes CASSALGGLSTDTQYF.

With regard to this clone: The germline gene is not matched at one end of the junction; a read error may be the cause. The chain has TRBV7-2 and TRBJ2-1; the D gene is possibly TRBD2 (5 bases). The germline gives CDR1 SGHTA, CDR2 FQGNSA. There are 19 residues in the CDR3. The CDR3 DNA follows: TGTGCCACCAGCGCCGGTCCCGGGAATAGAGGACGAGCCTACAATGAGCAGTTCTTC. Translation: CATSAGPGNRGRAYNEQFF.

This clone was recorded at least ten times. V is TRBV29-1 and J is TRBJ2-5; D may be TRBD1 (5 bases). V was clipped by 7 bases and J by 2 bases, with 17 bases between them. Germline CDR1 is SQVTM and CDR2 is ANQGSEA. The CDR3 is made up of 14 amino acids. The CDR3 DNA follows: TGCAGCGCGATGAACAGGTCAGAACAAGAGACCCAGTACTTC. Its translation: CSAMNRSEQETQYF.

This clone was seen many times. This chain connects TRBV7-9 to TRBJ1-2, with 7 bases that match TRBD1. The germline V gene encodes CDR1 SEHNR and CDR2 FQNEAQ (reference sequence). The CDR3 loop spans 14 amino acids. J gave up 7 bases and V 4 bases, and 9 bases lay outside the gene matches. The CDR3 DNA follows: TGTGCCAGCAGCTCGATAGGGACAGTGGCTGGCTACACCTTC. It is translated as CASSSIGTVAGYTF.

This clone was recorded many times. CDR3 bases: TGTGCCAGCAGTAGACTGGGAGGGGCCGGGGAGCTGTTTTTT. Translating it yields CASSRLGGAGELFF. V usage is TRBV25-1 and J usage is TRBJ2-2; 7 bases map to TRBD2. Trimming removed 5 bases from V and 6 bases from J; junction bases left unmatched: 6. Germline lookup yields CDR1 MGHDK and CDR2 SYGVNS. CDR3 length: 14 residues.

This clone rates as medium-sized. Other DNA sequences in the sample encode the same CDR3. The rearrangement joins TRBV6-1 to TRBJ2-2; D might be TRBD1 (6 bases). Between the trimmed V and J ends, which lost 7 bases and 4 bases, there was a span of 7 bases. The length of the CDR3 is 12 residues. In germline, CDR1 is MNHNS, CDR2 SASEGT. DNA for the CDR3: TGTGCCAGCACGGACAGCACCGGGGAGCTGTTTTTT. Translated: CASTDSTGELFF.

This clone occurred many times. CDR3 in amino acids: CASSRLQGNEKLFF. As DNA, the CDR3 is TGTGCCAGCAGCCGTCTCCAGGGGAATGAAAAACTGTTTTTT. The J gene is TRBJ1-4, the V gene TRBV7-9, with a tentative D call TRBD1 (6 bases). The CDR3 covers 14 residues. V was shortened by 5 bases and J by 5 bases, with 12 bases between the two germline ends. Germline V lookup: CDR1 SEHNR, CDR2 FQNEAQ (reference sequence).

As regards this clone: This may be a read error: a much more frequent sequence differs by one nucleotide. The chain links TRBV5-4 to TRBJ2-7; D is unclear. Per germline, CDR1 SGHNT and CDR2 YYREEE (reference sequence). The CDR3 contains 12 residues. V gave up 2 bases and J gave up 3 bases, with 6 bases separating them. The CDR3 DNA follows: TGTGCCAGCAGCTTTTGGGTCTACGAGCAGTACTTC. This gives the protein CASSFWVYEQYF.

This clone was observed at least ten times. The chain carries TRBV5-1 and TRBJ1-4, with a possible D match to TRBD1 (5 bases). Germline CDR1 SGHRS, CDR2 YFSETQ. Trimming shortened V by 2 bases and J by 7 bases, and 15 bases separated the two germline ends. The length of the CDR3 is 15 residues. The CDR3 DNA reads TGCGCCAGCAGCTTTGGACAAACCGTTGGTGAAAAACTGTTTTTT. This codes for CASSFGQTVGEKLFF.

The chain couples TRBV11-2 to TRBJ2-2; D may match TRBD1 or TRBD2 (5 bases each). CDR3 length: 17 amino acids. The V end was cut by 3 bases, the J end by 4 bases, with 18 bases between. Per germline, CDR1 SGHAT and CDR2 FQNNGV. CDR3 sequence (DNA): TGTGCCAGCAGCTTCACCCGGGACCTGAAACCCACCGGGGAGCTGTTTTTT. Translation: CASSFTRDLKPTGELFF.